These T cell receptor beta chains were read from a single sample in a study of T cell responses to AZD1222 COVID-19 vaccine. The method was immunoSEQ multiplex PCR; TCRdb's version includes in-frame clones alone and lacks a portion of them. The table has 150,000 to 200,000 clones, around nine tenths seen once; the top ten hold 0.85% to 1.2%. Sequencing was performed on peripheral blood, taken 28 days after the second AZD1222 dose. The origin of the receptors is an adult who received the AZD1222 COVID-19 vaccine. Both conserved end residues are part of each CDR3. D genes are given only for firm matches. Clone size is given for some rows only: seen once, a few or many times, or a class if the clone is expanded.

>TRBV29-1|NA|NA|TRBJ2-5
CSVEAGAQTGTQYF
TGCAGCGTTGAAGCCGGGGCCCAGACAGGGACCCAGTACTTC
>TRBV5-8|NA|NA|TRBJ1-4
CASSLGREKLFF
TGTGCCAGCAGCTTGGGACGTGAAAAACTGTTTTTT
>TRBV6-1|TRBD2|NA|TRBJ2-3
CASSEIRTSIIDTQYF
TGTGCCAGCAGTGAAATTCGGACTAGCATAATAGATACGCAGTATTTT
>TRBV3-1/TRBV3-2|NA|NA|TRBJ2-2
CASSRDTHGELFF
TGTGCCAGCAGCCGGGACACCCACGGGGAGCTGTTTTTT
>TRBV2|TRBD1|NA|TRBJ2-1
CASKRGQGNNEQFF
TGTGCCAGCAAGAGGGGACAGGGGAACAATGAGCAGTTCTTC
>TRBV2|NA|NA|TRBJ2-7
CASTEVRNEQYF
TGTGCCAGCACTGAAGTAAGGAACGAGCAGTACTTC
>TRBV4-2|NA|NA|TRBJ2-5
CASSHTGTGEETQYF
TGTGCCAGCAGCCATACCGGGACTGGGGAAGAGACCCAGTACTTC
>TRBV9|NA|NA|TRBJ1-1
CASSVAAGRMNTEAFF
TGTGCCAGCAGCGTAGCGGCAGGGCGCATGAACACTGAAGCTTTCTTT
>TRBV5-1|NA|few|TRBJ1-2
CASSLAAGWNGYTF
TGCGCCAGCAGCTTGGCGGCAGGGTGGAATGGCTACACCTTC
>TRBV19|TRBD1|NA|TRBJ1-5
CASSTGTGNQPQHF
TGTGCCAGTAGTACCGGGACAGGCAATCAGCCCCAGCATTTT
>TRBV3-1/TRBV3-2|NA|NA|TRBJ2-3
CASSQDPARGTDTQYF
TGTGCCAGCAGCCAAGACCCGGCAAGGGGGACAGATACGCAGTATTTT
>TRBV6-5|NA|NA|TRBJ2-3
CASSYGGGGGTDTQYF
TGTGCCAGCAGTTACGGCGGGGGCGGGGGCACAGATACGCAGTATTTT
>TRBV9|TRBD1|NA|TRBJ1-2
CASSVAGQALRRDGYTF
TGTGCCAGCAGCGTGGCGGGACAGGCACTGAGGAGGGATGGCTACACCTTC
>TRBV4-1|TRBD1|NA|TRBJ2-7
CASSQAGQGYYEQYF
TGCGCCAGCAGCCAAGCGGGACAGGGTTACTACGAGCAGTACTTC
>TRBV2|NA|NA|TRBJ2-3
CASRDTDTQYF
TGTGCCAGCAGGGACACAGATACGCAGTATTTT
>TRBV6-2/TRBV6-3|NA|NA|TRBJ2-5
CASSSALLYQETQYF
TGTGCCAGCAGTTCCGCTCTACTGTACCAAGAGACCCAGTACTTC
>TRBV12-3/TRBV12-4|NA|NA|TRBJ2-1
CASRTGEDEQFF
TGTGCCAGCAGAACGGGCGAGGATGAGCAGTTCTTC
>TRBV5-6|NA|once|TRBJ1-6
CASSPRGSYNSPLHF
TGTGCCAGCAGTCCTCGGGGCTCCTATAATTCACCCCTCCACTTT
>TRBV4-1|NA|NA|TRBJ1-2
CASSQPLSGRDYGYTF
TGCGCCAGCAGCCAACCGTTGTCGGGGAGGGACTATGGCTACACCTTC
>TRBV15|NA|NA|TRBJ1-6
CATSRVGGGRNSPLHF
TGTGCCACCAGCAGAGTGGGGGGCGGGCGAAATTCACCCCTCCACTTT
>TRBV19|TRBD1|few|TRBJ1-6
CASSITGTGAFNSPLHF
TGTGCCAGTAGTATAACGGGGACAGGGGCCTTTAATTCACCCCTCCACTTT
>TRBV4-1|NA|NA|TRBJ2-7
CASSQQSTGNYEQYF
TGCGCCAGCAGCCAACAAAGTACAGGCAACTACGAGCAGTACTTC
>TRBV29-1|NA|NA|TRBJ2-2
CSVGQPYTGELFF
TGCAGCGTAGGGCAGCCTTACACCGGGGAGCTGTTTTTT
>TRBV6-6|TRBD1|NA|TRBJ1-6
CASRGGGGSPLHF
TGTGCCAGCAGAGGAGGGGGCGGTTCACCCCTCCACTTT
>TRBV19|NA|NA|TRBJ1-5
CASSTHHRTYQPQHF
TGTGCCAGTAGCACGCACCACAGAACGTATCAGCCCCAGCATTTT
>TRBV10-3|NA|once|TRBJ1-1
CAISESTLTSAFF
TGTGCCATCAGTGAGTCGACTCTGACATCGGCTTTCTTT
>TRBV7-2|TRBD1|NA|TRBJ1-3
CASSLAAGGGNTIYF
TGTGCCAGCAGCTTAGCGGCAGGGGGCGGAAACACCATATATTTT
>TRBV28|NA|once|TRBJ1-2
CASSTDPPARYTF
TGTGCCAGCAGTACCGACCCCCCCGCTCGCTACACCTTC
>TRBV6-5|NA|NA|TRBJ1-6
CASSSPMTANNSPLHF
TGTGCCAGCAGTTCCCCGATGACAGCAAATAATTCACCCCTCCACTTT
>TRBV21-1|NA|NA|TRBJ1-3
CASSMGGKNPGNTIYF
TGTGCCAGCAGCATGGGAGGGAAGAACCCTGGAAACACCATATATTTT
>TRBV6-5|NA|NA|TRBJ1-2
CASSYGMGGYTF
TGTGCCAGCAGTTACGGGATGGGGGGCTACACCTTC
>TRBV21-1|NA|NA|TRBJ2-1
CASSKERLRGGWNEQFF
TGTGCCAGCAGCAAAGAACGGTTGAGGGGGGGCTGGAATGAGCAGTTCTTC
>TRBV7-6|TRBD2|NA|TRBJ2-1
CASSTGGASLNEQFF
TGTGCCAGCAGCACCGGGGGGGCCTCCTTAAATGAGCAGTTCTTC
>TRBV19|NA|once|TRBJ1-1
CASSQGYENTEAFF
TGTGCCAGTAGCCAGGGGTACGAAAACACTGAAGCTTTCTTT
>TRBV5-4|NA|few|TRBJ1-1
CASSLEQQNTEAFF
TGTGCCAGCAGCTTGGAACAGCAGAACACTGAAGCTTTCTTT
>TRBV9|TRBD1|NA|TRBJ2-2
CASSVVDRGTGELFF
TGTGCCAGCAGCGTAGTTGACAGGGGAACCGGGGAGCTGTTTTTT
>TRBV7-2|TRBD1|few|TRBJ1-1
CASSSMTGETEAFF
TGTGCCAGCAGCTCAATGACAGGGGAAACTGAAGCTTTCTTT
>TRBV4-1|NA|NA|TRBJ2-2
CASSRAGDTGELFF
TGCGCCAGCAGCCGAGCGGGCGACACCGGGGAGCTGTTTTTT
>TRBV9|TRBD1|NA|TRBJ1-2
CASSGYRGRYTF
TGTGCCAGCAGCGGCTACAGGGGCCGCTACACCTTC
>TRBV4-3|TRBD1|NA|TRBJ1-2
CASSHGQGAIGYTF
TGCGCCAGCAGCCACGGACAGGGGGCGATAGGCTACACCTTC
>TRBV6-4|TRBD2|NA|TRBJ2-3
CASSASGDTDTQYF
TGTGCCAGCAGTGCCAGCGGGGATACAGATACGCAGTATTTT
>TRBV6-1|NA|NA|TRBJ2-3
CASSEAGAVFSTDTQYF
TGTGCCAGCAGTGAAGCGGGGGCCGTGTTTAGCACAGATACGCAGTATTTT
>TRBV5-8|NA|NA|TRBJ1-2
CASSLGFLGQTAKYGYTF
TGTGCCAGCAGCTTGGGGTTTCTCGGACAGACAGCCAAGTATGGCTACACCTTC
>TRBV3-1/TRBV3-2|TRBD2|NA|TRBJ2-1
CASSPLAGGFRNEQFF
TGTGCCAGCAGCCCGCTAGCGGGGGGCTTCCGGAATGAGCAGTTCTTC
>TRBV7-9|TRBD1|NA|TRBJ2-1
CASSPRQGYTTEQFF
TGTGCCAGCAGCCCCAGACAGGGGTACACTACTGAGCAGTTCTTC
>TRBV5-1|NA|NA|TRBJ2-7
CASSLEDSPYEQYF
TGCGCCAGCAGCCTTGAGGACAGCCCCTACGAGCAGTACTTC
>TRBV7-9|NA|NA|TRBJ2-1
CASSLAGAENNEQFF
TGTGCCAGCAGCTTAGCGGGCGCCGAGAACAATGAGCAGTTCTTC
>TRBV19|NA|NA|TRBJ2-7
CASSIGLASYEQYF
TGTGCCAGTAGTATTGGTCTGGCATCCTACGAGCAGTACTTC
>TRBV7-9|TRBD2|NA|TRBJ2-5
CASARGARETQYF
TGTGCAAGCGCGCGGGGGGCCAGGGAGACCCAGTACTTC